These T cell receptor beta chains were read from a single sample in a study of regulatory T cells in long-lasting Graves disease. TCRdb re-called the multiplex PCR reads with MiXCR, one entry per CDR3 protein. The sample has approximately 350,000 distinct CDR3 sequences, roughly 16% seen once. These data are also associated with another study on T cells in Graves' hyperthyroidism and ophthalmopathy.

The sequences come from peripheral blood mononuclear cells (PBMCs), collected at new diagnosis, from a patient treated with antithyroid drugs. The receptors were sampled from a woman younger than 35 with Graves disease. Each CDR3 is given with its conserved first and last residue. A D gene is named only where the DNA matches it firmly. Expanded clones get a size class; other rows say once, few or many, or leave the size out.

V gene	D gene	J gene	clone size	CDR3 protein	CDR3 DNA
TRBV18	-	TRBJ2-3	many	CASSPPVNTDTQYF	TGTGCCAGCTCACCACCTGTTAACACAGATACGCAGTATTTT
TRBV10-3	-	TRBJ2-1	many	CAISESGAEQFF	TGTGCCATCAGTGAGTCGGGTGCTGAGCAGTTCTTC
TRBV15	-	TRBJ1-1	many	CATSRGEGMNTEAFF	TGTGCCACCAGCAGAGGGGAGGGTATGAACACTGAAGCTTTCTTT
TRBV7-9	-	TRBJ2-1	once	CASNLAQGSYNEQFF	TGTGCCAGCAACTTAGCACAGGGCTCCTACAATGAGCAGTTCTTC
TRBV29-1	-	TRBJ2-2	-	CSVEADSNTGELFF	TGCAGCGTTGAAGCAGACTCGAACACCGGGGAGCTGTTTTTT
TRBV11-2	TRBD1	TRBJ2-7	many	CASSPGTGFEQYF	TGTGCCAGCAGCCCAGGGACAGGGTTCGAGCAGTACTTC
TRBV11-2	-	TRBJ2-5	many	CASSFGQETQYF	TGTGCCAGCAGCTTTGGACAAGAGACCCAGTACTTC
TRBV15	TRBD2	TRBJ2-7	few	CATSREGSGGGEQYF	TGTGCCACCAGCAGAGAGGGTAGCGGGGGGGGCGAGCAGTACTTC
TRBV5-1	-	TRBJ1-2	many	CASSLETVYGYTF	TGCGCCAGCAGCTTGGAGACAGTTTATGGCTACACCTTC
TRBV3-1	-	TRBJ1-2	many	CASSQAGRDYGYTF	TGTGCCAGCAGCCAAGCGGGAAGGGACTATGGCTACACCTTC
TRBV30	-	TRBJ1-5	-	CAWSDGIRGEPQHF	TGTGCCTGGAGCGACGGGATTCGGGGAGAGCCCCAGCATTTT
TRBV5-1	TRBD1	TRBJ2-1	few	CASRGGSGGNEQFF	TGCGCCAGCAGAGGGGGTTCAGGGGGCAATGAGCAGTTCTTC
TRBV5-1	-	TRBJ1-1	many	CASSFGTEAFF	TGCGCCAGCAGCTTCGGTACTGAAGCTTTCTTT
TRBV7-9	-	TRBJ2-3	-	CASSPTETPSTDTQYF	TGTGCCAGCAGCCCAACTGAAACTCCTAGCACAGATACGCAGTATTTT
TRBV7-3	-	TRBJ1-3	-	CASKEGTAGNTIYF	TGTGCCAGCAAAGAAGGGACCGCTGGAAACACCATATATTTT
TRBV12-5	-	TRBJ2-7	-	CASGLGSYEQYF	TGTGCTAGTGGTTTGGGCTCCTACGAGCAGTACTTC
TRBV6-1	-	TRBJ1-5	-	CASSDGHAITNQPQHF	TGTGCCAGCAGTGATGGACACGCTATTACCAATCAGCCCCAGCATTTT
TRBV20-1	-	TRBJ1-1	many	CSARDTTGSTEAFF	TGCAGTGCTAGAGATACCACAGGGAGCACTGAAGCTTTCTTT
TRBV3-1	-	TRBJ1-2	many	CASSQTPSGPNYGYTF	TGTGCCAGCAGCCAGACCCCGTCGGGACCCAACTATGGCTACACCTTC
TRBV5-4	-	TRBJ2-1	many	CASSFRGGNEQFF	TGTGCCAGCAGCTTCAGGGGAGGGAATGAGCAGTTCTTC
TRBV28	-	TRBJ1-1	many	CASSKPRDIKMGFF	TGTGCCAGCAGTAAACCCCGGGACATAAAAATGGGTTTCTTT
TRBV15	-	TRBJ1-1	-	CATSRDRQSGTEAFF	TGTGCCACCAGCAGAGATCGGCAGTCAGGCACTGAAGCTTTCTTT
TRBV2	-	TRBJ2-7	many	CASIRAQEPYEQYF	TGTGCCAGCATCCGGGCCCAAGAGCCTTACGAGCAGTACTTC
TRBV2	-	TRBJ1-4	many	CASSDVKLFF	TGTGCCAGCAGTGATGTAAAACTGTTTTTT
TRBV6-2/TRBV6-3	-	TRBJ1-4	-	CASSPGPANEKLFF	TGTGCCAGCAGTCCGGGCCCAGCTAATGAAAAACTGTTTTTT
TRBV12-3/TRBV12-4	TRBD2	TRBJ2-1	many	CASSGRDEQFF	TGTGCCAGCAGTGGGAGGGATGAGCAGTTCTTC
TRBV19	TRBD2	TRBJ2-1	few	CASSRSSASGTTEQFF	TGTGCCAGTAGTAGGTCCTCGGCTAGCGGGACCACTGAGCAGTTCTTC
TRBV18	TRBD1	TRBJ1-1	few	CASSRETGDTEAFF	TGTGCCAGCTCACGAGAGACAGGGGACACTGAAGCTTTCTTT
TRBV20-1	TRBD1	TRBJ1-5	-	CSASVSDRGGQPQHF	TGCAGTGCTAGTGTTTCTGACAGGGGAGGTCAGCCCCAGCATTTT
TRBV5-1	-	TRBJ2-2	-	CASSRNPANTGELFF	TGCGCCAGCAGCCGGAATCCCGCGAACACCGGGGAGCTGTTTTTT
TRBV27	-	TRBJ1-1	many	CASLGVNTEAFF	TGTGCCTCTTTAGGCGTGAACACTGAAGCTTTCTTT
TRBV20-1	-	TRBJ1-6	-	CSARDRLRSAVESPLHF	TGCAGTGCTAGAGATCGACTTCGGTCGGCGGTGGAATCACCCCTCCACTTT
TRBV12-3/TRBV12-4	TRBD2	TRBJ2-5	many	CASSLRLAGTQYF	TGTGCCAGCAGTCTCCGACTAGCTGGGACCCAGTACTTC
TRBV3-1	-	TRBJ2-3	many	CASRGVRTDTQYF	TGTGCCAGCAGAGGGGTCCGCACAGATACGCAGTATTTT
TRBV5-1	TRBD2	TRBJ2-7	many	CASSLGTSGSYEQYF	TGTGCCAGCAGCTTAGGGACTAGCGGGAGCTACGAGCAGTACTTC
TRBV20-1	-	TRBJ1-1	many	CSAHVWNTEAFF	TGCAGTGCCCACGTCTGGAACACTGAAGCTTTCTTT
TRBV3-1	-	TRBJ1-2	many	CASSQTGLAGYTF	TGTGCCAGCAGCCAAACCGGCTTAGCCGGCTACACCTTC
TRBV24-1	-	TRBJ1-4	-	CATNGTGTPGDPTNEKLFF	TGTGCCACCAACGGAACCGGGACACCCGGCGATCCAACTAATGAAAAACTGTTTTTT
TRBV5-1	-	TRBJ2-2	many	CASRLGVNTGELFF	TGCGCCAGCAGACTTGGGGTCAACACCGGGGAGCTGTTTTTT